The TCR beta chain described here comes from a study of OX40 agonist ivuxolimab in advanced cancers. Study-level points and caveats: CD4+ T cells averaged fewer expanded clones than CD8+ T cells.

This clone was observed a few times. Its cognate antigen is unknown. Clones were read by immunoSEQ multiplex PCR, and TCRdb kept only the in-frame ones, dropping some. The data show almost 80,000 clones, 70% to 90% seen once. Germline assignment: CDR1 LNHDA and CDR2 SQIVND (reference sequence). This CDR3 has 13 amino acids. The germline V and J ends were trimmed by 5 bases and 5 bases, with 12 bases remaining between them. The sequencing here drew on CD4+ or CD8+ T cells sorted from blood, taken in a trial of the OX40 agonist ivuxolimab. This chain uses TRBV19 with TRBJ1-1; D unresolved. The sequence was obtained from an adult with an advanced solid tumor such as melanoma, head and neck, liver or kidney cancer. The CDR3 DNA reads as TGTGCCAGTAGTCTGGGAATTCGAACTGAAGCTTTCTTT. Amino acid sequence: CASSLGIRTEAFF.